These 2 T cell receptor beta chains originate from one sample sequenced in a study of T cell repertoires in cytomegalovirus infection. No antigen has been identified for these receptors. TCRdb re-called the reads through MiXCR, storing one row per CDR3 protein. Among approximately 730,000 distinct CDR3 sequences listed, around 32% were seen once. The material sequenced was cultured PBMCs, taken from culture after CMV antigen stimulation. These receptors all stem from a human donor in good health (CMV status not recorded). Some clones in this sample may be carry-over from other donors' samples.

This chain links TRBV7-8 with TRBJ1-4; no definite D call. The CDR3 is 15 residues long. Germline loops: CDR1 SGHVS, CDR2 FQNEAQ. V gave up 2 bases and J gave up 5 bases, with 12 bases separating them. CDR3 in DNA: TGTGCCAGCAGCTTATCCCACAGTCCGAATGAAAAACTGTTTTTT. This gives the protein CASSLSHSPNEKLFF.

This clonotype was seen a handful of times. V and J are TRBV6-1 and TRBJ2-5; 9 bases match TRBD2. CDR1 and CDR2 (germline): MNHNS, SASEGT. Trimming cost V 11 bases and J 5 bases; bases outside gene matches: 18. The CDR3 is 16 residues long. Written as DNA, the CDR3 is TGTGCCCCACGGGGGCTAGCGGGGTCGTGGCTGGAGACCCAGTACTTC. Translated, it gives CAPRGLAGSWLETQYF.